The 29 T cell receptor beta chains given below trace back to one sample, sequenced in a study of regulatory T cells in long-lasting Graves disease. Stated time point: newly diagnosed GD, antithyroid drugs for less than 3 months. From RNA extracted from PBMCs, the TCR library was made. iRepertoire HTBI primers and Arm-PCR of CDR3 regions built TCR beta libraries. TCRdb reprocessed the multiplex PCR reads via MiXCR and lists one record per CDR3 protein. The sample lists 510,000 or so distinct CDR3 sequences, 9.5% to 15% seen once, with roughly 8.9% in the top ten. These data are also associated with another study on T cells in Graves' hyperthyroidism and ophthalmopathy.

The starting material was peripheral blood mononuclear cells (PBMCs), obtained at new diagnosis, from a patient treated with antithyroid drugs. These receptors all stem from a woman aged 25 to 39 with Graves disease.

The V and J genes are TRBV28 and TRBJ2-3; 7 nucleotides line up with TRBD2. The CDR3 spans 14 residues. Germline-derived CDR1 and CDR2 are MDHEN and SYDVKM. The trim removed 2 bases at V and 7 bases at J, leaving 6 bases unmatched. The CDR3 DNA reads TGTGCCAGCAGTTTAGCGGGAGTGGCAAATACGCAGTATTTT. This sequence encodes CASSLAGVANTQYF. The entire variable domain, with the rest obtained from reference TRBV28 and TRBJ2-3, is as follows: DVKVTQSSRYLVKRTGEKVFLECVQDMDHENMFWYRQDPGLGLRLIYFSYDVKMKEKGDIPEGYSVSREKKERFSLILESASTNQTSMYLCASSLAGVANTQYFGPGTRLTVL.

This clonotype was seen at least ten times. DNA for the CDR3: TGTGCCAGCAGTTTATTTTGGGTTAGCCACGAGCAGTACTTC. Protein: CASSLFWVSHEQYF. The V call is TRBV27, the J call TRBJ2-7; D is ambiguous. The CDR3 consists of 14 residues. The germline V and J ends were trimmed by 1 base and 5 bases, with 12 bases remaining between them. In germline, CDR1 is MNHEY, CDR2 SMNVEV (reference sequence).

Notes on this clonotype: Just one base apart from a much larger clone, this may be a read error. V gene TRBV18 combines with J gene TRBJ1-1; D is uncertain. V shed 5 bases and J shed 1 base, with 14 bases lying between them. Germline V gene data show CDR1 as KGHSH and CDR2 as LQKENI. CDR3 length equals 15 residues. CDR3 sequence: CASSTRREPNTEAFF. As DNA, the CDR3 is TGTGCCAGCTCAACCAGACGGGAGCCGAACACTGAAGCTTTCTTT.

This clonotype was detected many times. J is TRBJ2-3 and V is TRBV28; D uncertain. The CDR3 has 16 amino acids. V was shortened by 6 bases and J by 3 bases, with 19 bases between the two germline ends. Looked up from germline, CDR1 is MDHEN and CDR2 is SYDVKM. The CDR3 DNA sequence: TGTGCCAGCAGCCCTAGGGAAAGGACGGATACAGATACGCAGTATTTT. Translating gives CASSPRERTDTDTQYF.

The CDR3 DNA reads as TGCAGTGCTAGGGGGGTGGGGCTAGCGGGCCCGATAGTTACTTACGAGCAGTACTTC. Its translation is CSARGVGLAGPIVTYEQYF. V is TRBV20-1 and J is TRBJ2-7; 8 bases are shared with TRBD2. The V and J ends lost 3 bases and 4 bases, in that order; junction bases with no gene match: 23. The CDR3 length is 19 residues. Germline lookup yields CDR1 DFQATT and CDR2 SNEGSKA (reference sequence).

This clonotype was seen more than once but under ten times. The chain employs TRBV20-1 and TRBJ2-7; D call uncertain. CDR1 and CDR2 from the germline V gene are DFQATT and SNEGSKA (reference sequence). The ends were cut back, 3 bases at V and 0 bases at J, with 15 bases in the middle. The CDR3 sequence is 15 residues long. The CDR3 DNA follows: TGCAGTGCTAGTGGCCGAGCAGGCTACTCCTACGAGCAGTACTTC. Its translation: CSASGRAGYSYEQYF.

This clonotype was recorded many times. The chain carries TRBV4-3 and TRBJ2-4, with D possibly TRBD2 on 5 matching bases. The CDR3 loop spans 19 amino acids. V was shortened by 0 bases and J by 2 bases, with 20 bases between the two germline ends. Germline V gene lookup returns CDR1 LGHNA and CDR2 YSLEER. CDR3 sequence: CASSQDLEREVGPKNIQYF. CDR3 bases: TGCGCCAGCAGCCAAGATCTTGAGAGGGAAGTCGGTCCCAAAAACATTCAGTACTTC.

A few counts support this clonotype. The gene calls are TRBV30 and TRBJ2-7, with 7 nucleotides matching TRBD1. Per germline, CDR1 GTSNPN and CDR2 SVGIG (reference sequence). The junction had 11 bases not matched to a gene; V was cut back by 1 base and J by 5 bases. This CDR3 is 15 amino acids long. This chain's CDR3 is CAWSGRTGSIDEQYF. The DNA for the CDR3 is TGTGCCTGGAGTGGCCGGACAGGATCGATCGACGAGCAGTACTTC.

This clonotype was recorded at least ten times. The chain recombines TRBV20-1 with TRBJ1-2; D may be TRBD1 (5 bases). Trimming shortened V by 3 bases and J by 8 bases, and 16 bases separated the two germline ends. CDR1 is DFQATT, CDR2 SNEGSKA, per germline (reference sequence). This CDR3 has 13 amino acids. The CDR3 DNA reads TGCAGTGCTAGCCATGGGGGTGGTCGGGGCTACACCTTC. It encodes CSASHGGGRGYTF.

This clonotype was found many times. The chain couples TRBV28 to TRBJ1-1; possible D gene TRBD1, 5 bases. V lost 6 bases to trimming and J lost 7 bases, with 12 bases between them. Germline V gene sequence: CDR1 MDHEN, CDR2 SYDVKM. The CDR3 runs to 12 residues. CDR3 sequence: CASRMWGSEAFF. CDR3 coding DNA: TGTGCCAGCAGAATGTGGGGCAGTGAAGCTTTCTTT.

This clonotype was counted a few times. The chain joins TRBV27 to TRBJ2-7, with D unresolved. Germline CDR1 is MNHEY and CDR2 is SMNVEV (reference sequence). The CDR3 has 13 residues. V gave up 1 base and J gave up 6 bases, with 10 bases separating them. CDR3 DNA: TGTGCCAGCAGTTTATTTAGGACGGGCGAGCAGTACTTC. Translation: CASSLFRTGEQYF.

The sample holds many counts of this clonotype. V usage is TRBV6-1 and J usage is TRBJ1-1, with TRBD1 identical over 9 bases. V lost 7 bases, J lost 0 bases, and 6 bases stayed unmatched. The CDR3 contains 15 residues. The germline V gene has CDR1 MNHNS and CDR2 SASEGT. Here the CDR3 DNA reads TGTGCCAGCAAAGAGGGGACAGGGATGAACACTGAAGCTTTCTTT. Its translation is CASKEGTGMNTEAFF.

There are a few counts of this clonotype. This chain uses TRBV15 with TRBJ1-1; no definite D call. Trimming took 0 bases from V and 0 from J, leaving 8 bases between them. This CDR3 contains 15 residues. The germline V gene encodes CDR1 LNHNV and CDR2 YYDKDF (reference sequence). CDR3 DNA: TGTGCCACCAGCAGAGATCTTCGGATGAACACTGAAGCTTTCTTT. It is translated as CATSRDLRMNTEAFF. Full variable domain (outside the CDR3, taken from reference TRBV15 and TRBJ1-1): DAMVIQNPRYQVTQFGKPVTLSCSQTLNHNVMYWYQQKSSQAPKLLFHYYDKDFNNEADTPDNFQSRRPNTSFCFLDIRSPGLGDTAMYLCATSRDLRMNTEAFFGQGTRLTVV.

This clonotype was observed many times. The V gene is TRBV4-1, the J gene TRBJ2-5; 7 nucleotides line up with TRBD1. The germline CDR1 and CDR2 sequences are MGHRA and YSYEKL. This CDR3 has 14 amino acids. The ends lost 2 bases at V and 9 bases at J; junction bases unmatched: 9. As DNA, the CDR3 is TGCGCCAGCAGCCAAACGGACAGGCGGCCTTCCCAGTACTTC. As protein: CASSQTDRRPSQYF.

Many counts were recorded for this clonotype. The V call is TRBV19, the J call TRBJ1-5; D uncertain. V was pared by 5 bases and J by 7 bases, with 12 bases between. There are 13 residues in the CDR3. Germline CDR1 and CDR2: LNHDA and SQIVND (reference sequence). DNA of the CDR3: TGTGCCAGTAGTGATAGGGCCTTGCAGCCCCAGCATTTT. This codes for CASSDRALQPQHF.

This clonotype was found many times. CDR3 nucleotide sequence: TGTGCCAGCAGTTGGAGCTTTAGACCCTACGAGCAGTACTTC. It codes for CASSWSFRPYEQYF. The chain carries TRBV6-2 or TRBV6-3 and TRBJ2-7; D gene uncertain. V lost 4 bases and J lost 2, with 12 bases in between. The CDR3 sequence is 14 residues long. From germline, CDR1 is MNHEY and CDR2 SVGEGT.

This clonotype came up a few times. The chain joins TRBV7-9 to TRBJ1-1, with 7 bases matching TRBD1. The CDR3 has 17 amino acids. The germline CDR1 and CDR2 sequences are SEHNR and FQNEAQ (reference sequence). V lost 5 bases and J lost 2; bases outside the gene matches: 14. This chain's CDR3 is CASSPRDSQAQNTEAFF. CDR3 bases: TGTGCCAGCAGCCCGAGGGACAGCCAGGCCCAAAACACTGAAGCTTTCTTT.

This clonotype was observed at least ten times. This chain uses TRBV20-1 with TRBJ1-1; no reliable D call. The CDR3 sequence is 13 residues long. V shed 0 bases and J shed 1 base, with 6 bases lying between them. Per the germline V gene, CDR1 is DFQATT and CDR2 is SNEGSKA (reference sequence). Written as DNA, the CDR3 is TGCAGTGCTAGAGATTGGGGGAACACTGAAGCTTTCTTT. Translating it yields CSARDWGNTEAFF.

The CDR3 loop is CSVGPLPSGGGDEQFF. CDR3 DNA: TGCAGCGTTGGCCCCCTCCCTAGCGGAGGGGGCGATGAGCAGTTCTTC. V is TRBV29-1 and J is TRBJ2-1; perhaps D is TRBD1 or TRBD2 (7 bases each). The CDR3 consists of 16 residues. Germline assignment: CDR1 SQVTM and CDR2 ANQGSEA. The ends were cut back, 4 bases at V and 8 bases at J, with 24 bases in the middle.

J is TRBJ2-3 and V is TRBV20-1; D might be TRBD2 (5 bases). The germline V gene has CDR1 DFQATT and CDR2 SNEGSKA (reference sequence). V lost 0 bases and J lost 2, with 12 bases in between. This CDR3 spans 15 amino acids. CDR3 amino acids: CSARDHERSTDTQYF. CDR3 nucleotides: TGCAGTGCTAGAGATCATGAGCGGTCCACAGATACGCAGTATTTT.

The J gene is TRBJ2-1, the V gene TRBV20-1; D may be TRBD1 (6 bases). CDR3 size: 14 residues. The V and J ends lost 4 bases and 0 bases respectively, with 10 bases between them. Germline-derived CDR1 and CDR2 are DFQATT and SNEGSKA (reference sequence). The CDR3 sequence: CSATDRISYNEQFF. DNA of the CDR3: TGCAGTGCTACAGACAGGATCTCCTACAATGAGCAGTTCTTC.

This chain connects TRBV30 to TRBJ1-4, with TRBD1 identical over 9 bases. V lost 0 bases, J lost 4 bases, and 6 bases stayed unmatched. The CDR3 is 16 amino acids. Germline assignment: CDR1 GTSNPN and CDR2 SVGIG (reference sequence). The CDR3 DNA follows: TGTGCCTGGAGTGTGGGACAGGGCCTCGGTAATGAAAAACTGTTTTTT. It specifies CAWSVGQGLGNEKLFF.

The gene calls are TRBV20-1 and TRBJ1-5; D possibly corresponds to TRBD1 (6 bases). CDR1 is DFQATT, CDR2 SNEGSKA, per germline (reference sequence). The ends were cut back, 0 bases at V and 5 bases at J, with 11 bases in the middle. CDR3 length: 14 residues. For the CDR3, the DNA is TGCAGTGCTAGAGAATTAGGGGGACATCAGCCCCAGCATTTT. Translation: CSARELGGHQPQHF.

This clonotype was observed a handful of times. The V gene is TRBV7-9, the J gene TRBJ1-1, with 9 bases lining up with TRBD1. Germline CDR1 SEHNR, CDR2 FQNEAQ (reference sequence). V lost 4 bases, J lost 6 bases, and 9 bases stayed unmatched. CDR3 length: 15 residues. The CDR3 sequence is CASSSQGQGGSEAFF. DNA of the CDR3: TGTGCCAGCAGCTCCCAGGGACAGGGAGGATCTGAAGCTTTCTTT.

Concerning this clonotype itself: This likely stems from a read error, as it lies one base from a far larger clone. Because the CDR3 is missing its conserved closing phenylalanine or tryptophan, this is likely a read error. The chain is built from TRBV12-3 or TRBV12-4 and TRBJ1-1, with a weak D call TRBD1 (5 bases). Trimming took off 6 bases at V and 4 bases at J, with 15 bases between the two ends. CDR3 length: 14 residues. The CDR3 DNA follows: TGTGCCAGCAGCCAAGCCAAGGGGATCACTGAAGCTTTCCTT. The encoded protein is CASSQAKGITEAFL.

The V gene is TRBV9, the J gene TRBJ1-1; no clear D gene. Germline V gives CDR1 SGDLS, CDR2 YYNGEE. Trimming pared 4 bases from V and 6 bases from J, leaving 16 bases between. The CDR3 runs to 14 residues. Here the CDR3 reads CASSPTGNRAEAFF. CDR3 DNA sequence: TGTGCCAGCAGCCCAACCGGGAATAGGGCTGAAGCTTTCTTT.

This clonotype has ten or more counts. Mismatch with germline at one junction end may stem from a read error. V usage is TRBV28 and J usage is TRBJ2-7, with a tentative D call TRBD2 (5 bases). The CDR3 is 16 amino acids. The germline CDR1 and CDR2 sequences are MDHEN and SYDVKM. The DNA for the CDR3 is TGTGCCAGCAGTTCAATTTCCGGGAAGGCCTCCTTCGAGCAGTACTTC. It specifies CASSSISGKASFEQYF.

This clonotype was seen many times. The chain uses TRBV27 and TRBJ2-7, with D possibly matching TRBD2 (8 bases). Trimming cost V 3 bases and J 6 bases, with 15 bases left between them. This CDR3 region has 14 residues. Germline-derived CDR1 and CDR2 are MNHEY and SMNVEV (reference sequence). The CDR3 sequence: CASSLGLGGGEQYF. CDR3 bases: TGTGCCAGCAGTTTGGGACTAGGGGGCGGCGAGCAGTACTTC.

On this clonotype: One base away lies a much larger clone, so this may be a sequencing read error. The rearrangement uses TRBV12-3 or TRBV12-4 and TRBJ2-2; TRBD1 agrees at 8 bases. The CDR3 has 16 amino acids. CDR3 nucleotide sequence: TGTGCCAGCAGTTTCAACAGGGGGTTATACACCGGGGAGCCGTTTTTT. Its protein product is CASSFNRGLYTGEPFF.